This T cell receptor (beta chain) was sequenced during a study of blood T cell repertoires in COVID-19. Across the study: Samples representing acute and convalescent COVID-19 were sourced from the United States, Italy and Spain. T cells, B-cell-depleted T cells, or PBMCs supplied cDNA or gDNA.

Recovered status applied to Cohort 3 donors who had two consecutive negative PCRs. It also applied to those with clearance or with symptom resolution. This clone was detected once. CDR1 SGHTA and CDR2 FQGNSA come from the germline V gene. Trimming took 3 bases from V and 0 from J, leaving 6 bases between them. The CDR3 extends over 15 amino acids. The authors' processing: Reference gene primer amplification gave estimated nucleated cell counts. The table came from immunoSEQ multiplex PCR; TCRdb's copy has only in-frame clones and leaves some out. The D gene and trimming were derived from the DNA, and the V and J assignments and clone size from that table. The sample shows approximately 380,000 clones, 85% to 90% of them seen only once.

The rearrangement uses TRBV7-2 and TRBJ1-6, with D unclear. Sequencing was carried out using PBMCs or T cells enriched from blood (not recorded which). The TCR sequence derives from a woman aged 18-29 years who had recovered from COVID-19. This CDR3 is CASSLYGSYNSPLHF. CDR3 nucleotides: TGTGCCAGCAGCTTGTACGGCTCCTATAATTCACCCCTCCACTTT.